The 27 T cell receptor beta chains in this list originate from one sample, sequenced in a study of regulatory T cells in long-lasting Graves disease (dated by TCRdb to about 2021). The method was multiplex PCR. The sequencer was an Illumina HiSeq 4000. To build TCR beta libraries, CDR3 regions were amplified by Arm-PCR using iRepertoire HTBI primers. TCRdb reprocessing: public reads trimmed at Q25 with fastp, clones called with MiXCR, in-frame beta chains kept. CDR3 protein duplicates are merged, each entry listing the most common genes and DNA. This sample lists about half a million distinct CDR3 sequences; roughly 22% were detected once. Under 15% of the sample lies in the top ten. The meaning of the sample's time point label: persistent/refractory GD, antithyroid drugs over 5 years with positive TRAb. For both TCR sequencing and RNA sequencing, RNA was extracted from PBMCs in TRIzol. Sequenced here: peripheral blood mononuclear cells (PBMCs), sampled when the disease was refractory, from a patient treated with antithyroid drugs. The receptor set was obtained from a female donor with Graves disease.

This clonotype was counted at least ten times. This chain links TRBV6-2 or TRBV6-3 with TRBJ2-2, with 7 bases fitting TRBD2. Germline CDR1 reads MNHEY; CDR2 reads SVGEGT. With V trimmed by 8 bases and J by 1 base, 7 bases remained unmatched. The CDR3 has 15 residues. CDR3 sequence reads: CASGQSGKNTGELFF. The CDR3, as DNA: TGTGCCAGCGGGCAGAGCGGGAAGAACACCGGGGAGCTGTTTTTT.

This clonotype was observed at least ten times. V and J are TRBV6-1 and TRBJ1-1; 11 bases match TRBD1. The germline gives CDR1 MNHNS, CDR2 SASEGT. V lost 5 bases to trimming and J lost 7 bases; unmatched junction nucleotides: 3. This CDR3 contains 13 residues. CDR3 protein: CASSRDRGSEAFF. In nucleotides, the CDR3 is TGTGCCAGCAGTCGGGACAGGGGGAGTGAAGCTTTCTTT.

This sequence joins TRBV6-1 and TRBJ1-4; the D gene is possibly TRBD1 (5 bases). Germline CDR1 is MNHNS and CDR2 is SASEGT. The CDR3 sequence is 16 residues long. Trimming took 6 bases from V and 3 from J, leaving 17 bases between them. CDR3 sequence: CASRVGRGGPNEKLFF. In DNA form, the CDR3 reads TGTGCCAGCAGGGTCGGTAGGGGAGGGCCTAATGAAAAACTGTTTTTT.

The rearrangement uses TRBV4-1 and TRBJ1-2, with D maybe TRBD1 (5 bases). Germline V gene sequence: CDR1 MGHRA, CDR2 YSYEKL. CDR3 length: 15 amino acids. Trimming pared 0 bases from V and 8 bases from J, leaving 16 bases between. Here the CDR3 reads CASSQDWGKSWGYTF. The CDR3 region has the DNA TGCGCCAGCAGCCAAGATTGGGGGAAGTCTTGGGGCTACACCTTC.

Only a few counts were recorded for this clonotype. This chain uses TRBV9 with TRBJ1-1; D unclear. V was cut by 0 bases and J by 6 bases, with 18 bases left in between. This CDR3 spans 16 amino acids. Germline lookup yields CDR1 SGDLS and CDR2 YYNGEE. CDR3 region: CASSVAGSGQGAEAFF. The DNA of the CDR3 is TGTGCCAGCAGCGTAGCCGGGTCGGGCCAAGGCGCTGAAGCTTTCTTT.

V and J are TRBV5-5 and TRBJ2-3, with TRBD2 identical over 13 bases. Germline trimming cut 4 bases from V and 1 base from J; bases unmatched to any gene: 9. From germline, CDR1 is SGHKS and CDR2 YYEKEE (reference sequence). The CDR3 runs to 18 residues. The CDR3 DNA sequence: TGTGCCAGCAGCCCTCGGACTAGCGGGAGTCAGGGCACAGATACGCAGTATTTT. Its protein is CASSPRTSGSQGTDTQYF.

The chain links TRBV19 to TRBJ2-7, with 11 positions matching TRBD2. The CDR3 is 14 amino acids. Trimming at V came to 4 bases and at J to 5 bases, leaving 4 bases not matched to a gene. The germline CDR1 and CDR2 sequences are LNHDA and SQIVND (reference sequence). The CDR3 region is CASSTTSGTDEQYF. Here the CDR3 DNA reads TGTGCCAGTAGTACGACTAGCGGGACAGACGAGCAGTACTTC.

The CDR3 spells CATRGQAPVGGYTF. CDR3 DNA sequence: TGTGCCACGCGGGGACAGGCCCCTGTTGGGGGCTACACCTTC. This chain connects TRBV6-1 to TRBJ1-2, with 8 bases matching TRBD1. CDR3 length: 14 residues. In germline, CDR1 is MNHNS, CDR2 SASEGT. J gave up 8 bases and V 10 bases, and 15 bases lay outside the gene matches.

Only a few counts were recorded for this clonotype. V usage is TRBV5-4 and J usage is TRBJ1-1, with no clear D. The CDR3 spans 14 residues. Germline assignment: CDR1 SGHNT and CDR2 YYREEE (reference sequence). V was trimmed by 4 bases and J by 4 bases, leaving 14 bases between them. CDR3 nucleotides: TGTGCCAGCAGCATGGATCCTAGAGGCACTGAAGCTTTCTTT. This translates into CASSMDPRGTEAFF.

This clonotype was observed a handful of times. J is TRBJ1-2 and V is TRBV28; 9 bases map to TRBD1. Germline trimming cut 5 bases from V and 3 bases from J; bases unmatched to any gene: 10. The CDR3 covers 16 residues. The germline V gene encodes CDR1 MDHEN and CDR2 SYDVKM. CDR3 protein: CASSPYTGTGYYGYTF. CDR3 nucleotide sequence: TGTGCCAGCAGTCCATATACCGGGACAGGGTACTATGGCTACACCTTC.

The table lists this clonotype with a few counts. The rearrangement joins TRBV12-3 or TRBV12-4 to TRBJ2-2; D may be TRBD2 (6 bases). Trimming stripped 6 bases from V and 1 base from J, with 15 bases between. This CDR3 region has 16 residues. The CDR3 DNA reads as TGTGCCAGCAGCCGGAGGGGCCAAGGGAACACCGGGGAGCTGTTTTTT. This codes for CASSRRGQGNTGELFF.

This clonotype was observed at least ten times. The genes are TRBV27 and TRBJ1-2; D gene unclear. The germline CDR1 and CDR2 sequences are MNHEY and SMNVEV (reference sequence). V was shortened by 2 bases and J by 4 bases, with 8 bases between the two germline ends. The CDR3 sequence is 13 residues long. Here the CDR3 reads CASSLKPVYGYTF. CDR3 bases: TGTGCCAGCAGTTTAAAACCCGTCTATGGCTACACCTTC.

This clonotype was seen repeatedly, ten times or more. V usage is TRBV28 and J usage is TRBJ2-6, with 7 bases aligning to TRBD1. The V segment lost 7 bases and the J segment 0 bases; nucleotides outside the gene matches: 15. CDR3 length: 19 amino acids. Germline V gene lookup returns CDR1 MDHEN and CDR2 SYDVKM. The CDR3 protein is CASTHWGQRHPSGANVLTF. As DNA, the CDR3 is TGTGCCAGCACCCACTGGGGACAGCGACACCCCTCTGGGGCCAACGTCCTGACTTTC.

V usage is TRBV5-1 and J usage is TRBJ1-1; TRBD1 aligns across 8 bases. Germline V gene sequence: CDR1 SGHRS, CDR2 YFSETQ. J gave up 5 bases and V 4 bases, and 16 bases lay outside the gene matches. The CDR3 consists of 17 residues. The CDR3 loop reads CASSRLDRGSEGTEAFF. Here the CDR3 DNA reads TGCGCCAGCAGCAGACTTGACAGGGGATCCGAAGGGACTGAAGCTTTCTTT.

This chain uses TRBV5-1 with TRBJ1-4, with 9 bases lining up with TRBD1. V shed 6 bases and J 5 bases; nucleotides not matched to a gene: 8. The germline gives CDR1 SGHRS, CDR2 YFSETQ. The length of the CDR3 is 15 residues. Written as DNA, the CDR3 is TGCGCCAGCAACTCTTTGGGGACAGGGAATGAAAAACTGTTTTTT. Protein sequence: CASNSLGTGNEKLFF.

The sample holds a few counts of this clonotype. The chain combines TRBV9 with TRBJ1-1, with D tentatively TRBD1 (6 bases). The CDR3 is 16 residues long. Trimming took 4 bases from V and 2 from J, leaving 18 bases between them. CDR1 is SGDLS, CDR2 YYNGEE, per germline. Here the CDR3 DNA reads TGTGCCAGCAGCATTCCCCCGACAGGAGGTAACACTGAAGCTTTCTTT. It encodes CASSIPPTGGNTEAFF.

The chain links TRBV27 to TRBJ2-7; the match to TRBD1 covers 8 bases. Trimming took 6 bases from V and 4 from J; bases not matched to a gene: 17. CDR1 and CDR2 (germline): MNHEY, SMNVEV (reference sequence). There are 17 residues in the CDR3. CDR3 coding DNA: TGTGCCAGCAGCCTCCTATTTGGGGCAGGGGGCAGGTACGAGCAGTACTTC. Translation gives CASSLLFGAGGRYEQYF.

This clonotype was counted between two and nine times. The chain's CDR3 is CASREREGFEAFF. The CDR3 DNA sequence: TGCGCCAGCAGAGAGAGGGAAGGTTTTGAAGCTTTCTTT. The chain has TRBV5-1 and TRBJ1-1, with D unresolved. The CDR3 is 13 residues long. Germline assignment: CDR1 SGHRS and CDR2 YFSETQ. V was clipped by 5 bases and J by 7 bases, with 15 bases between them.

This clonotype was seen a handful of times. This rearrangement joins TRBV3-1 to TRBJ2-6; D not certain. Trimming pared 3 bases from V and 4 bases from J, leaving 4 bases between. The CDR3 has 13 amino acids. CDR1 is LGHDT, CDR2 YNNKEL, per germline (reference sequence). The CDR3 protein is CASSQRGANVLTF. CDR3 bases: TGTGCCAGCAGCCAGAGGGGGGCCAACGTCCTGACTTTC.

This clonotype showed up just a few times. V and J are TRBV7-2 and TRBJ2-2, with D uncertain. Trimming removed 5 bases at V and 5 bases at J, with 15 bases between. The germline gives CDR1 SGHTA, CDR2 FQGNSA. This CDR3 has 15 residues. The CDR3 sequence: CASSPSGLGTGELFF. CDR3 bases: TGTGCCAGCAGCCCATCGGGCCTTGGGACCGGGGAGCTGTTTTTT.

This clonotype has just a few counts. The chain combines TRBV6-2 or TRBV6-3 with TRBJ1-2, with D maybe TRBD1 (5 bases). This CDR3 is 13 amino acids long. V was cut by 4 bases and J by 4 bases, with 10 bases left in between. Germline values: CDR1 MNHEY, CDR2 SVGEGT. In nucleotides, the CDR3 is TGTGCCAGCAGTTCAGGGATCCTCTATGGCTACACCTTC. Protein: CASSSGILYGYTF.

DNA of the CDR3: TGCAGTGCCCTGGGGCTAGCGGGAATAGGTACGCAGTATTTT. Protein sequence: CSALGLAGIGTQYF. The chain employs TRBV20-1 and TRBJ2-3; 9 bases fit TRBD2. V lost 6 bases to trimming and J lost 8 bases; unmatched junction nucleotides: 12. Germline loops: CDR1 DFQATT, CDR2 SNEGSKA (reference sequence). The CDR3 loop spans 14 amino acids.

In its sample, this clonotype was seen a few times. The rearrangement links TRBV20-1 to TRBJ2-1; 16 positions agree with TRBD2. Trimming removed 6 bases from V and 15 bases from J; junction bases left unmatched: 11. The CDR3 runs 14 residues. Germline V gene sequence: CDR1 DFQATT, CDR2 SNEGSKA (reference sequence). This chain's CDR3 is CSALTGTSGRDLFF. CDR3 nucleotide sequence: TGCAGTGCCTTAACCGGGACTAGCGGGAGGGATTTGTTCTTC.

This clonotype was found once. This may be a read error, as it is one base from a much larger clone. The rearrangement joins TRBV11-2 to TRBJ2-7; the D gene could be TRBD1 or TRBD2 (5 bases each). CDR1 is SGHAT and CDR2 is FQNNGV in the germline V gene. The CDR3 has 15 residues. CDR3 residues: CAGSLDLSPGLEQYF. CDR3 coding DNA: TGTGCCGGCAGCTTAGATTTGTCGCCGGGGCTCGAGCAGTACTTC.

This clonotype has more than one count but fewer than ten. The CDR3 region is CSVEDSGNTNYGYTF. The CDR3 DNA reads TGCAGCGTTGAAGATTCGGGGAACACTAACTATGGCTACACCTTC. V and J are TRBV29-1 and TRBJ1-2, with D unresolved. Germline V gene data show CDR1 as SQVTM and CDR2 as ANQGSEA. V lost 0 bases to trimming and J lost 0 bases, with 11 bases between them. The CDR3 sequence is 15 residues long. Combining the CDR3 with reference TRBV29-1 and TRBJ1-2 gives the whole variable domain SAVISQKPSRDICQRGTSLTIQCQVDSQVTMMFWYRQQPGQSLTLIATANQGSEATYESGFVIDKFPISRPNLTFSTLTVSNMSPEDSSIYLCSVEDSGNTNYGYTFGSGTRLTVV.

This clonotype showed up many times. The chain uses TRBV7-2 and TRBJ2-5, with a tentative D call TRBD2 (6 bases). V was trimmed by 1 base and J by 0 bases, leaving 15 bases between them. From germline, CDR1 is SGHTA and CDR2 FQGNSA. This CDR3 has 17 amino acids. The CDR3 spells CASSLDRDSLYQETQYF. CDR3 nucleotides: TGTGCCAGCAGCTTAGATCGGGACTCACTGTACCAAGAGACCCAGTACTTC. Looking up the rest from reference TRBV7-2 and TRBJ2-5 gives the full variable domain: GAGVSQSPSNKVTEKGKDVELRCDPISGHTALYWYRQSLGQGLEFLIYFQGNSAPDKSGLPSDRFSAERTGGSVSTLTIQRTQQEDSAVYLCASSLDRDSLYQETQYFGPGTRLLVL.

This clonotype was counted at least ten times. The V gene is TRBV6-1, the J gene TRBJ2-7; D unresolved. The germline V and J ends were trimmed by 3 bases and 2 bases, with 5 bases remaining between them. Germline-derived CDR1 and CDR2 are MNHNS and SASEGT. The CDR3 extends over 12 amino acids. The CDR3 DNA reads as TGTGCCAGCAGTGATTTTGCCTACGAGCAGTACTTC. The encoded protein is CASSDFAYEQYF.